Below, 15 T cell receptor beta chains from the same sample are listed, as sequenced in a study of T cell repertoires in cytomegalovirus infection. MiXCR was run by TCRdb on the reads, yielding one entry per CDR3 protein. The sample shows around 740,000 distinct CDR3 sequences, roughly 36% of them seen only once. Material: PBMCs. The source of these receptors is a human donor in good health (CMV status not recorded). Some clones in this sample may be carry-over from other donors' samples.

In regard to this clonotype: A read error is possible here, since a much larger clone lies one base away. The genes are TRBV7-2 and TRBJ2-7, with D perhaps TRBD1 (6 bases). V lost 4 bases, J lost 5 bases, and 18 bases lay in between. The CDR3 runs to 15 residues. Germline CDR1 is SGHTA and CDR2 is FQGNSA. CDR3 sequence: CASSSRQETKNEQYF. The CDR3 DNA reads TGTGCCAGCAGCTCCCGACAGGAAACCAAAAACGAGCAGTACTTC.

V is TRBV5-6 and J is TRBJ1-1, with 7 bases lining up with TRBD1. There are 15 residues in the CDR3. Germline lookup yields CDR1 SGHDT and CDR2 YYEEEE. Trimming cost V 3 bases and J 0 bases; bases outside gene matches: 5. The CDR3 sequence: CASSSPGGLNTEAFF. Here the CDR3 DNA reads TGTGCCAGCAGCTCCCCAGGGGGTTTGAACACTGAAGCTTTCTTT.

V gene TRBV28 combines with J gene TRBJ2-1, with 8 bases fitting TRBD2. Germline CDR1 is MDHEN and CDR2 is SYDVKM. Germline trimming cut 6 bases from V and 2 bases from J; bases unmatched to any gene: 15. The CDR3 is 18 amino acids. The CDR3 bases are TGTGCCAGCAGGCCGACGCCCAACCGACTAGCGACCTACAATGAGCAGTTCTTC. Translating it yields CASRPTPNRLATYNEQFF.

The chain recombines TRBV11-1 with TRBJ2-3; D is undetermined. The CDR3 sequence is 14 residues long. The V gene lost 2 bases and the J gene lost 2 bases, with 8 bases spanning the gap. Germline CDR1 is SGHAT and CDR2 is FQDESV (reference sequence). The CDR3 spells CASSLSHLTDTQYF. The CDR3 coding sequence is TGTGCCAGCAGCTTAAGCCATCTCACAGATACGCAGTATTTT.

Remarks on this clonotype: One end of the junction varies from germline; a read error may be responsible. This chain connects TRBV6-1 to TRBJ1-1; possibly TRBD1 for D (6 bases). CDR3 length: 11 amino acids. Germline CDR1 is MNHNS and CDR2 is SASEGT. CDR3 coding DNA: TGTGCCAGCAGTCAAAGGACAGAGGATCACTTT. Translated, it gives CASSQRTEDHF.

In its sample, this clonotype was seen a few times. This rearrangement joins TRBV29-1 to TRBJ1-4; a weak D match, TRBD1 (6 bases). Per germline, CDR1 SQVTM and CDR2 ANQGSEA. V was clipped by 6 bases and J by 8 bases, with 16 bases between them. The CDR3 loop spans 13 amino acids. CDR3 sequence (DNA): TGCAGCGTAACAGGGCCTTTGTTAGAAAAACTGTTTTTT. It is translated as CSVTGPLLEKLFF.

In this sample, this clonotype turned up once. A much larger clonotype is one base distant, so this may be a read error. Here the CDR3 omits its conserved ending phenylalanine or tryptophan, so a read error is the likely source. Because the CDR3's place on the DNA is in doubt, the DNA is left out and the CDR3 is given as listed by TCRdb. The rearrangement joins TRBV28 to TRBJ1-5. From its first to its last residue, the CDR3 has 11 amino acids. The V gene's germline CDR1 is MDHEN and CDR2 SYDVKM. CDR3 sequence: CASSREGLRHL.

J is TRBJ1-3 and V is TRBV7-9; the D gene is possibly TRBD1 (5 bases). The V gene lost 5 bases and the J gene lost 4 bases, with 30 bases spanning the gap. CDR1 is SEHNR, CDR2 FQNEAQ, per germline (reference sequence). This CDR3 has 20 amino acids. CDR3 DNA sequence: TGTGCCAGCAGCGCCATGAGAGACAGTTGGGGAAAGTCATCCGGAAACACCATATATTTT. Translation: CASSAMRDSWGKSSGNTIYF. Filled out from reference TRBV7-9 and TRBJ1-3, the complete variable domain reads DTGVSQNPRHKITKRGQNVTFRCDPISEHNRLYWYRQTLGQGPEFLTYFQNEAQLEKSRLLSDRFSAERPKGSFSTLEIQRTEQGDSAMYLCASSAMRDSWGKSSGNTIYFGEGSWLTVV.

This clonotype was detected only a few times. The V call is TRBV28, the J call TRBJ1-5; 10 positions match TRBD1. After removal of 5 bases from V and 5 bases from J, the junction contained 6 bases not matched to a gene. The CDR3 extends over 15 amino acids. The germline CDR1 and CDR2 sequences are MDHEN and SYDVKM. CDR3 region: CASSMTGGVHQPQHF. The CDR3 DNA sequence: TGTGCCAGCAGTATGACAGGGGGCGTTCATCAGCCCCAGCATTTT.

A few counts support this clonotype. J is TRBJ1-3 and V is TRBV30; tentatively, D is TRBD1 (5 bases). Between the trimmed V and J ends, which lost 3 bases and 0 bases, there was a span of 9 bases. The length of the CDR3 is 14 residues. The germline V gene has CDR1 GTSNPN and CDR2 SVGIG (reference sequence). This CDR3 reads CAWRRTSSGNTIYF. CDR3 bases: TGTGCCTGGAGGAGGACATCCTCTGGAAACACCATATATTTT.

The chain is built from TRBV2 and TRBJ1-6; no firm D call. Germline-derived CDR1 and CDR2 are SNHLY and FYNNEI. V shed 3 bases and J shed 4 bases, with 10 bases lying between them. CDR3 length: 15 residues. CDR3 in DNA: TGTGCCAGCAGTGACGGAGCTCTATATAATTCACCCCTCCACTTT. This translates into CASSDGALYNSPLHF.

This clonotype was seen a few times. This chain connects TRBV6-5 to TRBJ1-3; 9 bases are shared with TRBD1. CDR3 size: 19 residues. V trimming: 0 bases; J trimming: 0 bases; junction bases outside the gene matches: 9. Germline CDR1 reads MNHEY; CDR2 reads SVGAGI. CDR3 nucleotides: TGTGCCAGCAGTTACTCGATACGACAGGGGGTGTCCTCTGGAAACACCATATATTTT. Amino acids: CASSYSIRQGVSSGNTIYF.

V is TRBV7-9 and J is TRBJ2-2; the D is unclear. The CDR3 covers 17 residues. Looked up from germline, CDR1 is SEHNR and CDR2 is FQNEAQ (reference sequence). V was trimmed by 1 base and J by 4 bases, leaving 16 bases between them. CDR3 loop: CASSLVLSTGFTGELFF. The CDR3 DNA is TGTGCCAGCAGCTTAGTATTGTCGACTGGTTTCACCGGGGAGCTGTTTTTT.

J is TRBJ2-2 and V is TRBV4-1; D is ambiguous. Germline CDR1 MGHRA, CDR2 YSYEKL. The CDR3 consists of 15 residues. The V gene lost 0 bases and the J gene lost 4 bases, with 9 bases spanning the gap. The CDR3 sequence is CASSQDTRGTGELFF. The CDR3, as DNA: TGCGCCAGCAGCCAAGATACTCGAGGCACCGGGGAGCTGTTTTTT.

The J gene is TRBJ1-5, the V gene TRBV6-2 or TRBV6-3, with TRBD1 as a possible D gene (5 bases). The CDR3 is 16 residues long. The germline CDR1 and CDR2 sequences are MNHEY and SVGEGT. V was shortened by 9 bases and J by 6 bases, with 24 bases between the two germline ends. CDR3 nucleotides: TGTGCCAGTAAACAAAACGTCCTTCAGGGCGGTCAGCCCCAGCATTTT. Protein product: CASKQNVLQGGQPQHF.